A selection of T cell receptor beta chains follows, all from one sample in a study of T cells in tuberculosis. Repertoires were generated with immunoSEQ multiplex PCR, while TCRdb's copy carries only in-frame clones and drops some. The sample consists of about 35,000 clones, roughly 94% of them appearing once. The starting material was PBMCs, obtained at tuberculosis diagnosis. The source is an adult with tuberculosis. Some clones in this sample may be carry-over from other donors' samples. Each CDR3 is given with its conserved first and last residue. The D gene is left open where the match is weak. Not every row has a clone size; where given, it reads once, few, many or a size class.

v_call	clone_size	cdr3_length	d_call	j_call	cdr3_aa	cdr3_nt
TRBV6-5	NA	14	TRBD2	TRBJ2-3	CASSYAGGADTQYF	TGTGCCAGCAGTTACGCGGGGGGGGCGGATACGCAGTATTTT
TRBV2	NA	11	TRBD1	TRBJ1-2	CAISTGNGYTF	TGTGCCATATCGACAGGGAACGGCTACACCTTC
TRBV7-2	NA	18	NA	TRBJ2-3	CASSLAGGPRSRTDTQYF	TGTGCCAGCAGCTTAGCGGGGGGGCCTAGATCACGGACAGATACGCAGTATTTT
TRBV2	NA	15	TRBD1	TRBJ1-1	CASSEGQGWGTEAFF	TGTGCCAGCAGTGAGGGACAGGGATGGGGCACTGAAGCTTTCTTT
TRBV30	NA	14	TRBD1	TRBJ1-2	CAWSVGGTGYGYTF	TGTGCCTGGAGTGTAGGAGGGACAGGATATGGCTACACCTTC
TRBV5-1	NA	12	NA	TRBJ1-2	CASSLNRGDDTF	TGCGCCAGCAGCTTGAATCGGGGGGATGACACCTTC
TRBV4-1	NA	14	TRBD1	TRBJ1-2	CASSLGQGGGGYTF	TGCGCCAGCAGCCTTGGACAGGGCGGAGGTGGCTACACCTTC
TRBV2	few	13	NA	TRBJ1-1	CASSAQSTGEAFF	TGTGCCAGCAGTGCCCAATCGACAGGTGAAGCTTTCTTT
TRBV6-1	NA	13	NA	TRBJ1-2	CASSGGGNYGYTF	TGTGCCAGCAGTGGGGGGGGGAATTATGGCTACACCTTC
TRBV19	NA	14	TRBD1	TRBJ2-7	CASSINWDSYEQYF	TGTGCCAGTAGTATTAACTGGGACAGCTACGAGCAGTACTTC
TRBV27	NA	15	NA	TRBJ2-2	CASSFASVTTGELFF	TGTGCCAGCAGTTTCGCGTCAGTGACAACCGGGGAGCTGTTTTTT
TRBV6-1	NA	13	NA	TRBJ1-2	CASSDTQTYGYTF	TGTGCCAGCAGTGATACACAGACCTATGGCTACACCTTC
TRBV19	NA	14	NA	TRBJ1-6	CASSGRGFDSPLHF	TGTGCCAGTAGTGGTAGGGGGTTCGATTCACCCCTCCACTTT
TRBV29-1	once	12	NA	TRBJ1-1	CSAGVGGTEAFF	TGCAGCGCGGGAGTGGGTGGCACTGAAGCTTTCTTT
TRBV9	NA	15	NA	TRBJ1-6	CASRTMDSQNSPLHF	TGTGCCAGCAGGACGATGGACAGTCAAAATTCACCCCTCCACTTT
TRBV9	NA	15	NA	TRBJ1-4	CASTRAEGTNEKLFF	TGTGCCAGCACCCGGGCGGAGGGCACTAATGAAAAACTGTTTTTT
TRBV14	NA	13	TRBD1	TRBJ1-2	CASSPRTGESYTF	TGTGCCAGCAGCCCAAGGACAGGGGAAAGCTACACCTTC
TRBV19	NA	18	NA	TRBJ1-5	CASSIELRRQTRLQPQHF	TGTGCCAGTAGTATAGAGTTGAGGCGGCAGACGAGGCTACAGCCCCAGCATTTT
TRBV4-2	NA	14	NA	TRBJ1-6	CASSQDSGDSPLHF	TGTGCCAGCAGCCAAGATTCAGGGGATTCACCCCTCCACTTT
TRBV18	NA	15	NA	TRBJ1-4	CASSPTGGANEKLFF	TGTGCCAGCTCCCCAACGGGGGGAGCTAATGAAAAACTGTTTTTT
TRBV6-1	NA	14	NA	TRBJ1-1	CASITTPMLGEAFF	TGTGCCAGCATCACGACACCGATGTTGGGTGAAGCTTTCTTT
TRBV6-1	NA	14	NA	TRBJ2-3	CASKPRLDGDTQYF	TGTGCCAGCAAGCCTCGACTCGACGGGGATACGCAGTATTTT
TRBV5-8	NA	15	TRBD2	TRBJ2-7	CASSLPGLAGGEQYF	TGTGCCAGCAGCTTGCCGGGACTAGCGGGGGGAGAGCAGTACTTC
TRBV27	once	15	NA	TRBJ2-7	CASSRGQGRGYEQYF	TGTGCCAGCAGTCGGGGGCAGGGGCGGGGGTACGAGCAGTACTTC
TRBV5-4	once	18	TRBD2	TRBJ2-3	CASSPGLAGGRDTDTQYF	TGTGCCAGCAGCCCGGGACTAGCGGGGGGCCGCGACACAGATACGCAGTATTTT
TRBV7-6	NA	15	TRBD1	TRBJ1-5	CASSSRQGARQPQHF	TGTGCCAGCAGCTCAAGACAGGGGGCAAGACAGCCCCAGCATTTT
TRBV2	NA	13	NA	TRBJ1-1	CANSDLLNTEAFF	TGTGCCAACAGTGACCTCCTGAACACTGAAGCTTTCTTT
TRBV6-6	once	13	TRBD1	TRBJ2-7	CASREGQGTEQYF	TGTGCCAGCAGGGAGGGACAGGGGACCGAGCAGTACTTC
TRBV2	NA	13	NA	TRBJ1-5	CASRSVGRQPQHF	TGTGCCAGCAGGTCCGTCGGGAGGCAGCCCCAGCATTTT
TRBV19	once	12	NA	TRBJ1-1	CASSIVKGAAFF	TGTGCCAGTAGTATCGTAAAAGGGGCTGCTTTCTTT
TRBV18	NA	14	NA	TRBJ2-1	CASSLPDYYNEQFF	TGTGCCAGCTCACTCCCGGACTACTACAATGAGCAGTTCTTC
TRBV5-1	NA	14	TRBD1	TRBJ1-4	CASSRDRGDEKLFF	TGCGCCAGCAGCAGGGACAGGGGAGATGAAAAACTGTTTTTT
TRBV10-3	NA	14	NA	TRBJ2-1	CAISLGSSYNEQFF	TGTGCCATCAGTCTAGGGAGCTCCTACAATGAGCAGTTCTTC
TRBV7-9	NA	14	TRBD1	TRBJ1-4	CASSSGGTGEKLFF	TGTGCCAGCAGCTCAGGGGGCACAGGTGAAAAACTGTTTTTT
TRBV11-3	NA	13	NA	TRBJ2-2	CASSPRNTGELFF	TGTGCCAGCAGCCCCAGGAACACCGGGGAGCTGTTTTTT
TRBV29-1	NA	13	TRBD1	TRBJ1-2	CSVEGRQGGGYTF	TGCAGCGTTGAAGGGCGACAGGGTGGAGGCTACACCTTC
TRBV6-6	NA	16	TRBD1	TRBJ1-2	CASSSVRGLMNYGYTF	TGTGCCAGCAGTTCGGTGAGGGGGCTAATGAACTATGGCTACACCTTC
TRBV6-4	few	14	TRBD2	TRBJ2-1	CASSDSEGGDEQFF	TGTGCCAGCAGTGACTCAGAGGGAGGGGATGAGCAGTTCTTC
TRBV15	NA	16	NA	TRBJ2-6	CATSSTGLGGANVLTF	TGTGCCACCAGCAGTACAGGGTTAGGTGGGGCCAACGTCCTGACTTTC
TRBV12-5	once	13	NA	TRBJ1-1	CASGRRVNTEAFF	TGTGCTAGTGGCCGGAGGGTGAACACTGAAGCTTTCTTT